The 3 T cell receptor delta chains given below trace back to one sample, sequenced in a study of Vδ1+ human thymocytes. Study-wide results and caveats: Thymic TRG and TRD repertoires appeared highly polyclonal.

The antigens of these receptors remain unknown. RNA was extracted from the cells and then reverse transcribed. Pooled V-gene forward primers with one constant-region reverse primer generated the CDR3 amplicons by multiplex PCR. TCRdb called clones anew from the multiplex PCR reads with CATT. The table includes 80,000 or so delta-chain clones, about 38% detected once. Material for sequencing was Vdelta1+ gamma-delta thymocytes from the thymus. Stated subset: FACS-sorted CD3+ TCRalphabeta- TCRVdelta1+ TCRVdelta2- thymocytes. The source of these receptors is a boy in the first two years of life who had congenital heart surgery.

The chain has TRDV1 and TRDJ1, with TRDD3 identical over 7 bases. Germline V gene lookup returns CDR1 TSWWSYY and CDR2 QGS. V was clipped by 2 bases and J by 0 bases; unmatched bases: 24. The CDR3 totals 22 residues. Here the CDR3 DNA reads TGTGCTCTTGGGGAAATTACCGACCGCTGGGGGTTACGTCTATCGTACACCGATAAACTCATCTTT. It translates to CALGEITDRWGLRLSYTDKLIF.

This chain joins TRDV1 and TRDJ1, with 10 bases fitting TRDD3. Germline trimming cut 5 bases from V and 3 bases from J; bases unmatched to any gene: 15. The CDR3 extends over 18 amino acids. In germline, CDR1 is TSWWSYY, CDR2 QGS. The CDR3 DNA follows: TGTGCTCTTGGGAAGTGGGTCCTACCGGGGGGATACGCCGATAAACTCATCTTT. Protein sequence: CALGKWVLPGGYADKLIF.

This clone was detected only a few times. The chain is built from TRDV1 and TRDJ1; 12 nucleotides line up with TRDD3. There are 18 residues in the CDR3. Germline CDR1 reads TSWWSYY; CDR2 reads QGS. J gave up 7 bases and V 1 base, and 13 bases lay outside the gene matches. CDR3 nucleotides: TGTGCTCTTGGGGAACATTCCCCCCTACTGGGGGATACAACTAAACTCATCTTT. Translation gives CALGEHSPLLGDTTKLIF.